The 32 T cell receptor beta chains below come from one sample, sequenced in a study of CD8+CD57+ T cells in acquired aplastic anemia. For sequencing, patients were chosen who had shown expansion of CD8+CD57+ cells by flow cytometry. Profiling that covered TCR beta VDJ and CDR3 relied on genomic DNA as its template. TCRdb redid the calling of the reads with MiXCR, one entry per CDR3 protein. The sample lists around 79,000 distinct CDR3 sequences, 70% occurring once. The specimen sequenced was sorted CD4+, CD8+, or CD8+CD57+ T cells (not recorded which) from PBMCs. These receptors all come from a human donor with aplastic anemia.

J is TRBJ1-5 and V is TRBV20-1; the match to TRBD1 covers 8 bases. Germline CDR1 reads DFQATT; CDR2 reads SNEGSKA (reference sequence). The junction had 4 bases not matched to a gene; V was cut back by 3 bases and J by 0 bases. The CDR3 has 15 amino acids. CDR3 in amino acids: CSARTDRDSNQPQHF. DNA of the CDR3: TGCAGTGCTAGGACGGACAGGGATAGCAATCAGCCCCAGCATTTT.

This sequence joins TRBV29-1 and TRBJ2-1; TRBD1 aligns across 8 bases. J gave up 7 bases and V 6 bases, and 5 bases lay outside the gene matches. There are 12 residues in the CDR3. CDR1 and CDR2 from the germline V gene are SQVTM and ANQGSEA. CDR3 nucleotides: TGCAGCGTCCTGGACAGGGTGAATGAGCAGTTCTTC. As protein: CSVLDRVNEQFF.

This chain joins TRBV5-5 and TRBJ1-1; D perhaps matches TRBD1 (6 bases). CDR1 is SGHKS, CDR2 YYEKEE, per germline (reference sequence). This CDR3 is built from 16 residues. V was pared by 4 bases and J by 5 bases, with 21 bases between. In DNA form, the CDR3 reads TGTGCCAGCAGCCTGGCTTGGGGGGCTGGGGGGACTGAAGCTTTCTTT. This sequence encodes CASSLAWGAGGTEAFF.

As DNA, the CDR3 is TGTGCCATCAGTGAGTCAAGCGGGGGAACAGATACGCAGTATTTT. Its translation is CAISESSGGTDTQYF. V gene TRBV10-3 combines with J gene TRBJ2-3; TRBD2 aligns across 8 bases. This CDR3 comprises 15 residues. Germline V CDR1 and CDR2: ENHRY, SYGVKD. V gave up 0 bases and J gave up 3 bases; unmatched junction bases: 2.

The sample holds one count of this clonotype. The chain has TRBV9 and TRBJ2-7, with 7 bases identical to TRBD2. The CDR3 is 15 amino acids. Germline values: CDR1 SGDLS, CDR2 YYNGEE. V gave up 0 bases and J gave up 4 bases; unmatched junction bases: 7. This CDR3 is CASSVGDGRWYEQYF. The CDR3 DNA is TGTGCCAGCAGCGTAGGGGACGGGAGGTGGTACGAGCAGTACTTC.

Regarding this clonotype: Sequence at one end of the junction differs from germline and may be a read error. The genes are TRBV7-2 and TRBJ2-7; 9 bases line up with TRBD1. The length of the CDR3 is 14 residues. The germline CDR1 and CDR2 sequences are SGHTA and FQGNSA. In DNA, the CDR3 is TGTGCCAGCAGCCTGGGACAGGGATCCTACGGGCAGTACTTC. It translates to CASSLGQGSYGQYF.

This clonotype was seen repeatedly, ten times or more. V usage is TRBV20-1 and J usage is TRBJ2-7, with D perhaps TRBD2 (5 bases). Trimming pared 1 base from V and 4 bases from J, leaving 8 bases between. The CDR3 is 12 residues long. Germline V gene sequence: CDR1 DFQATT, CDR2 SNEGSKA (reference sequence). CDR3 sequence (DNA): TGCAGTGCTAGAGTGTCGGGGTACGAGCAGTACTTC. Its protein is CSARVSGYEQYF.

The rearrangement links TRBV20-1 to TRBJ1-1; D is possibly TRBD1 (6 bases). V was pared by 4 bases and J by 4 bases, with 7 bases between. Looked up from germline, CDR1 is DFQATT and CDR2 is SNEGSKA (reference sequence). CDR3 length: 11 amino acids. In nucleotides, the CDR3 is TGCAGTGCTAACAGGGCCACTGAAGCTTTCTTT. Encoded protein: CSANRATEAFF.

The chain uses TRBV2 and TRBJ2-5, with 12 bases that match TRBD2. The junction had 7 bases not matched to a gene; V was cut back by 0 bases and J by 5 bases. The CDR3 runs 17 residues. Germline lookup yields CDR1 SNHLY and CDR2 FYNNEI. The DNA for the CDR3 is TGTGCCAGCAGTGAAGCGACTAGCGGGGGACTCCAGGAGACCCAGTACTTC. Translated: CASSEATSGGLQETQYF.

V gene TRBV7-9 combines with J gene TRBJ2-7; D is uncertain. The J call may be wrong; the DNA end is better matched by TRBJ2-5. From germline, CDR1 is SEHNR and CDR2 FQNEAQ (reference sequence). The CDR3 is 12 amino acids. The CDR3 sequence is CASQGRRETQYF. The CDR3, as DNA: TGTGCCAGTCAAGGCAGAAGAGAGACCCAGTACTTC.

This clonotype occurred a few times. The chain employs TRBV24-1 and TRBJ2-7, with TRBD2 matching 7 bases. The germline V gene encodes CDR1 KGHDR and CDR2 SFDVKD. This CDR3 comprises 14 residues. After removal of 5 bases from V and 5 bases from J, the junction contained 8 bases not matched to a gene. This CDR3 reads CATSGVRERDEQYF. CDR3 coding DNA: TGTGCCACCAGTGGTGTGCGGGAGCGCGACGAGCAGTACTTC.

This clonotype has just a few counts. The chain has TRBV15 and TRBJ2-1; no firm D call. Trimming pared 4 bases from V and 7 bases from J, leaving 11 bases between. The length of the CDR3 is 13 residues. Germline V CDR1 and CDR2: LNHNV, YYDKDF (reference sequence). The CDR3 loop reads CATSTRIGNEQFF. The CDR3, as DNA: TGTGCCACCAGCACCAGAATTGGGAATGAGCAGTTCTTC. Based on the CDR3 plus reference TRBV15 and TRBJ2-1, the full variable domain is DAMVIQNPRYQVTQFGKPVTLSCSQTLNHNVMYWYQQKSSQAPKLLFHYYDKDFNNEADTPDNFQSRRPNTSFCFLDIRSPGLGDTAMYLCATSTRIGNEQFFGPGTRLTVL.

The chain recombines TRBV7-9 with TRBJ1-6; no clear D gene. Germline V gene data show CDR1 as SEHNR and CDR2 as FQNEAQ (reference sequence). V dropped 3 bases and J dropped 9 bases, with 12 bases sitting between them. This CDR3 comprises 14 residues. The CDR3 nucleotides read TGTGCCAGCAGCTTTGTCAGTTTTTCTTCACCCCTCCACTTT. This translates into CASSFVSFSSPLHF.

The chain couples TRBV25-1 to TRBJ2-6; D remains ambiguous. V was pared by 2 bases and J by 0 bases, with 8 bases between. The germline V gene encodes CDR1 MGHDK and CDR2 SYGVNS. This CDR3 region has 16 residues. The CDR3 DNA reads TGTGCCAGCAGTGAAACCAGACCCTCTGGGGCCAACGTCCTGACTTTC. It codes for CASSETRPSGANVLTF.

The V gene is TRBV7-9, the J gene TRBJ1-2, with a possible D match to TRBD1 (5 bases). The germline V gene encodes CDR1 SEHNR and CDR2 FQNEAQ (reference sequence). Trimming left V 5 bases short and J 3 bases short, with 10 bases between. This CDR3 is built from 13 residues. The CDR3 DNA sequence: TGTGCCAGCAGCGTTTCAGGGTACTATGGCTACACCTTC. Protein: CASSVSGYYGYTF.

This clonotype was detected ten times or more. This sequence joins TRBV7-9 and TRBJ2-5; a possible D gene is TRBD2 (5 bases). The CDR3 runs to 14 residues. The germline V and J ends were trimmed by 2 bases and 1 base, with 8 bases remaining between them. Looked up from germline, CDR1 is SEHNR and CDR2 is FQNEAQ (reference sequence). CDR3 amino acids: CASSLPAAQETQYF. The CDR3 DNA reads as TGTGCCAGCAGCTTACCAGCGGCCCAAGAGACCCAGTACTTC. Full variable domain (rest looked up from reference TRBV7-9 and TRBJ2-5): DTGVSQNPRHKITKRGQNVTFRCDPISEHNRLYWYRQTLGQGPEFLTYFQNEAQLEKSRLLSDRFSAERPKGSFSTLEIQRTEQGDSAMYLCASSLPAAQETQYFGPGTRLLVL.

The V call is TRBV19, the J call TRBJ2-3; D is unclear. CDR1 and CDR2 from the germline V gene are LNHDA and SQIVND (reference sequence). V lost 8 bases, J lost 1 base, and 13 bases lay in between. This CDR3 region has 14 residues. The CDR3 DNA reads TGTGCCAGTTCCCTTCAATCTGGCACAGATACGCAGTATTTT. Its translation: CASSLQSGTDTQYF.

The rearrangement uses TRBV24-1 and TRBJ2-1; 7 bases agree with TRBD2. The CDR3 is made up of 16 amino acids. V dropped 1 base and J dropped 9; count of bases not matched to a gene: 11. Germline V gives CDR1 KGHDR, CDR2 SFDVKD. For the CDR3, the DNA is TGTGCCACCAGTGATTTAGGCGGGAGATTTATCGGTGAGCAGTTCTTC. Translation: CATSDLGGRFIGEQFF.

The V and J genes are TRBV2 and TRBJ2-3; 13 bases agree with TRBD2. Germline CDR1 reads SNHLY; CDR2 reads FYNNEI. V lost 6 bases to trimming and J lost 4 bases; unmatched junction nucleotides: 4. CDR3 length: 15 amino acids. The DNA of the CDR3 is TGTGCCAGCAGAAGACTAGCGGGGGGTTCAGATACGCAGTATTTT. Amino acids: CASRRLAGGSDTQYF.

The gene calls are TRBV19 and TRBJ2-7; 11 nucleotides align to TRBD1. The length of the CDR3 is 13 residues. Germline lookup yields CDR1 LNHDA and CDR2 SQIVND (reference sequence). The J segment lost 9 bases and the V segment lost 5 bases, leaving 6 bases of the junction unmatched. This CDR3 is CASSPGQGGRQYF. The CDR3 bases are TGTGCCAGTAGTCCGGGACAGGGGGGTCGGCAGTACTTC.

J is TRBJ1-6 and V is TRBV11-2; D uncertain. CDR1 and CDR2 (germline): SGHAT, FQNNGV. The CDR3 consists of 16 residues. Between the trimmed V and J ends, which lost 5 bases and 0 bases, there was a span of 11 bases. The CDR3 reads CASSPRAPSYNSPLHF. CDR3 DNA: TGTGCCAGCAGCCCCCGGGCACCCTCCTATAATTCACCCCTCCACTTT. The variable domain in full, with the rest retrieved from reference TRBV11-2 and TRBJ1-6, is EAGVAQSPRYKIIEKRQSVAFWCNPISGHATLYWYQQILGQGPKLLIQFQNNGVVDDSQLPKDRFSAERLKGVDSTLKIQPAKLEDSAVYLCASSPRAPSYNSPLHFGNGTRLTVT.

The rearrangement joins TRBV7-8 to TRBJ1-6; 7 nucleotides agree with TRBD1. The CDR3 totals 13 residues. Germline V gene lookup returns CDR1 SGHVS and CDR2 FQNEAQ. J was trimmed by 6 bases and V by 5 bases; bases with no gene match: 1. The CDR3 loop reads CASSPGGNSPLHF. The CDR3, as DNA: TGTGCCAGCAGCCCAGGGGGTAATTCACCCCTCCACTTT.

This clonotype was seen ten or more times. V usage is TRBV7-8 and J usage is TRBJ1-1, with 12 positions matching TRBD1. This CDR3 has 18 amino acids. Germline CDR1 is SGHVS and CDR2 is FQNEAQ. V was clipped by 5 bases and J by 0 bases; unmatched bases: 10. CDR3 protein: CASSLYSGTGGLNTEAFF. The CDR3 region has the DNA TGTGCCAGCAGCCTTTATTCCGGGACAGGGGGCCTGAACACTGAAGCTTTCTTT.

The chain links TRBV2 to TRBJ2-7; D not resolved. This CDR3 contains 14 residues. V was shortened by 6 bases and J by 2 bases, with 14 bases between the two germline ends. Per germline, CDR1 SNHLY and CDR2 FYNNEI. In nucleotides, the CDR3 is TGTGCCAGCAGGGAGCAACCGATCCCCTACGAGCAGTACTTC. It is translated as CASREQPIPYEQYF.

This clonotype was found once. V and J are TRBV5-1 and TRBJ2-2, with D perhaps TRBD2 (7 bases). This CDR3 comprises 13 residues. V was clipped by 4 bases and J by 6 bases, with 10 bases between them. Germline loops: CDR1 SGHRS, CDR2 YFSETQ. CDR3 amino acids: CASSKGGAGELFF. The CDR3 DNA is TGCGCCAGCAGCAAAGGGGGGGCCGGGGAGCTGTTTTTT.

The J gene is TRBJ1-1, the V gene TRBV10-3, with 7 bases aligning to TRBD1. The CDR3 spans 14 residues. CDR1 is ENHRY and CDR2 is SYGVKD in the germline V gene. V trimming: 6 bases; J trimming: 0 bases; junction bases outside the gene matches: 4. CDR3 DNA: TGTGCCATCAGGGGGGACAGATTGAACACTGAAGCTTTCTTT. Its protein product is CAIRGDRLNTEAFF.

V is TRBV11-2 and J is TRBJ2-1; TRBD2 aligns across 12 bases. Germline CDR1 is SGHAT and CDR2 is FQNNGV. After removal of 3 bases from V and 5 bases from J, the junction contained 5 bases not matched to a gene. This CDR3 contains 16 residues. This CDR3 reads CASSLGLAGLHNEQFF. In nucleotides, the CDR3 is TGTGCCAGCAGCTTGGGACTAGCGGGTTTACACAATGAGCAGTTCTTC. The full variable domain, in which reference TRBV11-2 and TRBJ2-1 provide the parts outside the CDR3, is EAGVAQSPRYKIIEKRQSVAFWCNPISGHATLYWYQQILGQGPKLLIQFQNNGVVDDSQLPKDRFSAERLKGVDSTLKIQPAKLEDSAVYLCASSLGLAGLHNEQFFGPGTRLTVL.

In this sample, this clonotype is medium-sized. In nucleotides, the CDR3 is TGCAGTGTCGATCCAGGGTACGAGCAGTACTTC. Translating it yields CSVDPGYEQYF. The chain links TRBV20-1 to TRBJ2-7, with D possibly matching TRBD1 (5 bases). The length of the CDR3 is 11 residues. In germline, CDR1 is DFQATT, CDR2 SNEGSKA (reference sequence). V was shortened by 7 bases and J by 4 bases, with 11 bases between the two germline ends.

This chain joins TRBV7-7 and TRBJ2-2; TRBD2 aligns across 7 bases. CDR3 size: 14 residues. The germline CDR1 and CDR2 sequences are SSHAT and FNYEAQ (reference sequence). The trim removed 6 bases at V and 6 bases at J, leaving 7 bases unmatched. The CDR3 reads CASRRGDEAGELFF. In DNA form, the CDR3 reads TGTGCCAGCAGACGGGGGGATGAGGCCGGGGAGCTGTTTTTT.

In the case of this clonotype: Since a much larger clone is just one base distant, this may be a read error. The CDR3 does not close with the conserved phenylalanine or tryptophan, likely indicating a read error. This chain connects TRBV9 to TRBJ2-7; 7 positions match TRBD1. V dropped 3 bases and J dropped 2; count of bases not matched to a gene: 2. The CDR3 is made up of 13 amino acids. Per the germline V gene, CDR1 is SGDLS and CDR2 is YYNGEE. Here the CDR3 DNA reads TGTGCCAGCAGCGGGGGACAGCCCTACGAGCAGTACTCC. It encodes CASSGGQPYEQYS.

This clonotype is a singleton in its sample. One end of the junction varies from germline; a read error may be responsible. The chain uses TRBV25-1 and TRBJ2-7, with D unclear. This CDR3 comprises 14 residues. Germline V lookup: CDR1 MGHDK, CDR2 SYGVNS. CDR3 DNA sequence: TGTGCCAGCAGTGACCAGGAGATCTCGGTCGAGCTGTACTTC. Amino acid sequence: CASSDQEISVELYF.

The chain carries TRBV15 and TRBJ2-1, with 7 nucleotides matching TRBD2. This CDR3 has 14 amino acids. Germline-derived CDR1 and CDR2 are LNHNV and YYDKDF (reference sequence). The J segment lost 9 bases and the V segment lost 0 bases, leaving 5 bases of the junction unmatched. This CDR3 reads CATSRDLTSIEQFF. For the CDR3, the DNA is TGTGCCACCAGCAGAGATCTGACTAGCATTGAGCAGTTCTTC.